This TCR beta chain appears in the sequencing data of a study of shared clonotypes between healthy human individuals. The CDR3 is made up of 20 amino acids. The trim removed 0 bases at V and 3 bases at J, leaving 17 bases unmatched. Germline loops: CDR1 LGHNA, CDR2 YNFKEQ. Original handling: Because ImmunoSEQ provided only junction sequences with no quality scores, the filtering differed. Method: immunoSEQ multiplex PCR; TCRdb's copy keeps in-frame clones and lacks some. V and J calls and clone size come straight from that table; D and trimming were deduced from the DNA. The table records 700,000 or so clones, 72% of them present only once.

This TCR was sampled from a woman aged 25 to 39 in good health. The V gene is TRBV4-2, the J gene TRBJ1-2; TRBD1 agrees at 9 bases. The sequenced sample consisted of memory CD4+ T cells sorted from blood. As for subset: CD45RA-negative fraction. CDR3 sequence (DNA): TGTGCCAGCAGCCAAGATGGGGCACCGTATACAGGGGGCATAGACTATGGCTACACCTTC. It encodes CASSQDGAPYTGGIDYGYTF.